This TCR beta chain was sequenced for a study of blood T cell repertoires in COVID-19. Using immunoSEQ multiplex PCR, the repertoire was profiled, and TCRdb retains in-frame clones only, with some absent. This table holds around 240,000 clones, 70% to 85% found once. Per the germline V gene, CDR1 is MGHRA and CDR2 is YSYEKL. The length of the CDR3 is 17 residues. V dropped 0 bases and J dropped 2; count of bases not matched to a gene: 7. The rearrangement joins TRBV4-1 to TRBJ2-7; TRBD2 aligns across 10 bases. This receptor was taken from a woman over 75 with acute or convalescent COVID-19. The specimen was peripheral blood. The CDR3 loop reads CASSQESASGSPYEQYF. DNA for the CDR3: TGCGCCAGCAGCCAAGAATCGGCTAGCGGGAGCCCCTACGAGCAGTACTTC.